The clone carrying this T cell receptor (beta chain) was recorded many times. The antigen is unknown. The data derive from a study of human T cells and chemical hapten exposure. Study results and caveats: Higher patch test scores went with higher counts of PT1 expanded TCRs. The study found expanded TCRs formed significantly more large CDR3 similarity clusters than controls.

TCRdb fed the RACE reads into MiXCR, producing one record per CDR3 protein. This sample has about 74,000 distinct CDR3 sequences, with 12% to 15% found just once. Specified time point: pre-sensitization, week 0. Treatment specified: therapeutic diphenylcyclopropenone sensitization with weekly scalp DPC. Germline CDR1 WSHSY, CDR2 SAAADI. Deletions cut 6 bases from V and 2 bases from J, with 7 bases between. CDR3 size: 12 residues. The sample in question was whole blood, obtained in connection with sensitization to the hapten diphenylcyclopropenone (DPC). The chain links TRBV10-2 to TRBJ1-2; D is undetermined. This TCR derives from a woman aged 45-59 years with alopecia areata. Some clones in this sample may be carry-over from other donors' samples. The CDR3 DNA is TGCGCCAGCAGCGATCCAAACTATGGCTACACCTTC. It yields the protein CASSDPNYGYTF.